The source of this T cell receptor (beta chain) is a study of cytomegalovirus exposure and HLA in healthy donors. The PCR made use of 60 Vbeta and 13 Jbeta primers. Generated by immunoSEQ multiplex PCR, the TCRdb table keeps only in-frame clones and is missing some. The sample has just over 60,000 clones. Regarding the study as a whole: In presence/absence analyses, roughly uniform sequencing depth across donors was assumed.

Germline V gene lookup returns CDR1 SQVTM and CDR2 ANQGSEA. Trimming took off 7 bases at V and 7 bases at J, with 10 bases between the two ends. There are 10 residues in the CDR3. A word on this clone: Its specificity is unknown.

The TCR sequence derives from a man in his thirties or forties in good health and CMV-seropositive. Sample: PBMCs. The V gene is TRBV29-1, the J gene TRBJ1-1, with D perhaps TRBD1 (5 bases). The CDR3 nucleotides are TGCAGCGCTCGGGGGAATGAAGCTTTCTTT. It specifies CSARGNEAFF.